Below, one T cell receptor (beta chain) is given with its context. The antigen is undetermined. These data belong to a study of cytomegalovirus exposure and HLA in healthy donors. General study points: Cytomegalovirus association was assigned to some 160 TCR beta chains.

The CDR3 contains 13 residues. J gave up 4 bases and V 8 bases, and 3 bases lay outside the gene matches. Germline CDR1 reads MNHEY; CDR2 reads SVGAGI. Only in-frame clones appear in the TCRdb table, and some are missing; sequencing was by immunoSEQ multiplex PCR. The sample records about 98,000 clones, about 90% being singletons. The sequence derives from a young man in good health and CMV-seropositive. The rearrangement uses TRBV6-5 and TRBJ1-5; 9 bases fit TRBD1. The sample taken for sequencing was PBMCs. The CDR3 region is CASAGQGNQPQHF. The DNA of the CDR3 is TGTGCCAGCGCTGGACAGGGGAATCAGCCCCAGCATTTT.